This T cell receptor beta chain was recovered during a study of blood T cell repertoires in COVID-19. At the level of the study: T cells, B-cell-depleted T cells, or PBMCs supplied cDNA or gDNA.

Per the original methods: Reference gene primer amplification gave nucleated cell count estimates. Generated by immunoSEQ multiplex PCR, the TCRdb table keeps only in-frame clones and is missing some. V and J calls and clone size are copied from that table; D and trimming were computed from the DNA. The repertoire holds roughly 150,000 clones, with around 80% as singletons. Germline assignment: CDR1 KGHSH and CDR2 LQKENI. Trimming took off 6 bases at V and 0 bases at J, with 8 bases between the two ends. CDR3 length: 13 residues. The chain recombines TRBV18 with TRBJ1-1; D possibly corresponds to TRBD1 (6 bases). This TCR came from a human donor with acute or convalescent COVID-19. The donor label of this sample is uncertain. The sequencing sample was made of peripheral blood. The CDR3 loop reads CASSDRLNTEAFF. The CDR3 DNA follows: TGTGCCAGCTCCGACAGGCTGAACACTGAAGCTTTCTTT.